The 5 T cell receptor beta chains below come from one sample, sequenced in a study of radiotherapy plus CTLA-4 blockade in lung cancer. The protocol was immunoSEQ multiplex PCR, while the TCRdb copy is restricted to in-frame clones and leaves out a portion. The top ten clones hold 15% to 20% of a sample with about 48,000 clones, 65% to 90% of them seen once. The sample was peripheral blood, taken from a patient treated with radiotherapy plus ipilimumab. These receptors originate from a human donor with non-small cell lung cancer that progressed on radiotherapy plus ipilimumab. Some clones in this sample may be carry-over from other donors' samples.

This clone came up a few times. The V gene is TRBV6-1, the J gene TRBJ2-5; 11 bases fit TRBD2. This CDR3 has 15 residues. J lost 2 bases, V lost 2 bases, and 1 base had no gene match. Germline V gene data show CDR1 as MNHNS and CDR2 as SASEGT. CDR3 DNA sequence: TGTGCCAGCAGTGAATTAGCGGGAGGGCAAGAGACCCAGTACTTC. It codes for CASSELAGGQETQYF.

This chain uses TRBV6-1 with TRBJ1-4; D might be TRBD1 (6 bases). CDR3 length: 13 amino acids. Germline assignment: CDR1 MNHNS and CDR2 SASEGT. Deletions cut 7 bases from V and 5 bases from J, with 11 bases between. Here the CDR3 DNA reads TGTGCCAGCACCCTGGACAGAAATGAAAAACTGTTTTTT. It codes for CASTLDRNEKLFF.

The chain has TRBV9 and TRBJ2-7; TRBD1 agrees at 9 bases. V lost 3 bases, J lost 4 bases, and 5 bases stayed unmatched. The germline gives CDR1 SGDLS, CDR2 YYNGEE. This CDR3 region has 14 residues. In DNA form, the CDR3 reads TGTGCCAGCAGCGCACAGGGGGCTGATTACGAGCAGTACTTC. The encoded protein is CASSAQGADYEQYF.

The CDR3 reads CASSLEARGEQYF. Written as DNA, the CDR3 is TGTGCCAGCAGCTTAGAGGCCCGAGGGGAGCAGTACTTC. V is TRBV11-3 and J is TRBJ2-7; possibly TRBD2 for D (5 bases). Germline CDR1 is SGHNT and CDR2 is YENEEA. CDR3 length: 13 amino acids. V shed 0 bases and J shed 7 bases, with 10 bases lying between them.

J is TRBJ2-3 and V is TRBV4-1; 9 bases line up with TRBD1. The CDR3 loop spans 15 amino acids. Losses at the gene ends were 5 bases for V and 8 bases for J; bases not matched to a gene: 11. Looked up from germline, CDR1 is MGHRA and CDR2 is YSYEKL. CDR3 residues: CASSSQGATLGTQYF. CDR3 nucleotides: TGCGCCAGCAGCTCACAGGGGGCTACCCTTGGTACGCAGTATTTT.